This entry concerns a single TCR beta chain. Its antigen is undetermined. The data are from a study of T cell responses to AZD1222 COVID-19 vaccine. Germline V gives CDR1 SGHRS, CDR2 YFSETQ. CDR3 length equals 13 residues. The ends were cut back, 0 bases at V and 2 bases at J, with 5 bases in the middle. Data came from immunoSEQ multiplex PCR; TCRdb stores just in-frame clones and leaves some out. The top ten clones hold about a tenth of a sample with about 150,000 clones, 85% to 90% of them seen once. Findings of the study overall: Among vaccine-associated CD4 TCRs, coverage spanned spike, with dominance at 160-218 and 743-854. Among the donors, most were white British and more were female, and clonal diversity was possibly underestimated. Nearly half of unique spike-specific TCRs reportedly avoided B.1.351 and B.1.1.7 mutated regions.

This TCR came from an adult who received the AZD1222 COVID-19 vaccine. Material: peripheral blood, obtained 28 days after the second AZD1222 dose. The V gene is TRBV5-1, the J gene TRBJ1-2; D is perhaps TRBD1 (5 bases). The CDR3 nucleotides read TGCGCCAGCAGCTTGGGGACAAACTATGGCTACACCTTC. As protein: CASSLGTNYGYTF.